This T cell receptor beta chain was sequenced during a study of blood T cell repertoires in COVID-19. Study context: Acute and convalescent COVID-19 samples came from the United States, Italy and Spain. Sample material is recorded as cDNA or gDNA derived from T cells, B-cell-depleted T cells, or PBMCs.

Looked up from germline, CDR1 is LNHNV and CDR2 is YYDKDF (reference sequence). This CDR3 region has 15 residues. V gave up 1 base and J gave up 4 bases, with 11 bases separating them. As originally analysed: Quantification of nucleated cells was approximated via reference gene primer amplification. Data came from immunoSEQ multiplex PCR; TCRdb stores just in-frame clones and leaves some out. The V and J calls and clone size come from that table; D and trimming were worked out from the DNA. The sample yields 200,000 to 250,000 clones, approximately 91% seen once. The sequence derives from an older woman with acute or convalescent COVID-19. Sequencing was performed on peripheral blood. V gene TRBV15 combines with J gene TRBJ1-5; D gene unclear. The CDR3 nucleotides read TGTGCCACCAGCAGAGCTGACAACGTTAATCAGCCCCAGCATTTT. Translated: CATSRADNVNQPQHF.